This T cell receptor (beta chain) was recorded in a study of blood T cell repertoires in COVID-19. Study in general: In each case, the material was cDNA or gDNA derived from T cells, B-cell-depleted T cells, or PBMCs.

This clone has just a few counts. In the source study's methods: Quantification of nucleated cells was approximated via reference gene primer amplification. Assay used: immunoSEQ multiplex PCR; TCRdb lists only in-frame clones, some missing. V, J and clone size are taken as reported in that table, and D and trimming were inferred from the DNA itself. The table lists about 200,000 clones, around three quarters of them singletons. CDR1 and CDR2 (germline): SGDLS, YYNGEE. J lost 7 bases, V lost 0 bases, and 2 bases had no gene match. This CDR3 region has 15 residues. The sequencing sample was made of PBMCs or T cells enriched from blood (not recorded which). The clonotype originates from a woman aged 50 to 60 with acute COVID-19. The V call is TRBV9, the J call TRBJ1-6, with 9 nucleotides matching TRBD1. CDR3 bases: TGTGCCAGCAGCGTAGGACAGGGGGGAAATTCACCCCTCCACTTT. It specifies CASSVGQGGNSPLHF.